This TCR beta chain was captured by sequencing in a study of neurological immune-mediated disorders (dated by TCRdb to between 2018 and 2020). Study-wide context: Using UMI-based sequencing, the study compared peripheral blood TCR-beta repertoires from patients with HTLV-I-associated myelopathy (HAM/TSP), patients with multiple sclerosis, and healthy controls. The cohort was made up of 68 subjects, consisting of about 15 HAM/TSP patients, some 35 multiple sclerosis patients and around 20 healthy controls. The roughly 110 TCR-beta libraries covered PBMC samples along with longitudinal samples, technical triplicates, and paired sorted CD4+ and CD8+ T-cell subsets.

The healthy controls were volunteers from blood banks in Maryland, USA. Libraries from unsorted PBMCs were made from 2 million PBMCs kept in RNAlater at -80 degrees C until RNA extraction. Peripheral blood underwent Ficoll-Hypaque density gradient centrifugation to isolate PBMCs, which were then cryopreserved in liquid nitrogen. From V the trimming removes 2 bases and from J it removes 0 bases, while the gene matches leave 10 bases of the junction unaccounted for. As encoded in the germline V gene (reference sequence), CDR1 is SGHAT while CDR2 is FQDESV. The CDR3 contains 19 residues, cysteine and phenylalanine counted. Only the CDR3 part of the read is kept: 57 bases, read in frame from the first base. Study-wide findings and limitations: No identical CDR3 amino acid sequences were shared among expanded clones across subjects, suggesting private TCR-beta repertoires in all groups. TCR clonal expansion was highest in HAM/TSP patients and lowest in MS patients, with MS patients falling below even healthy controls.

This clonotype was observed many times. Its antigen is unknown. No base-level quality is on record; no much larger clone is a single base apart. cDNA was synthesized by template-switch 5'RACE using a primer carrying a 10-nucleotide random unique molecular identifier by which each TCR transcript was tagged. Every sequencing run yielded over 160 million TCR-beta sequences covering 15-18 subjects. Total RNA was extracted with the RNeasy kit. TCR-beta VDJ regions were amplified with primers for the TCR constant region and the 5'RACE anchor, using the KAPA Real-time Library Amplification kit. A first PCR added sample indexes and Illumina adaptors, after which a second PCR increased the library yield. After Ampure bead purification, the TCR product of roughly 650 bp was size-selected on a 2% E-gel SizeSelection system. Before pooling, library quality was checked on a Bioanalyzer, concentration was measured with Qubit, and libraries were quantified with the Kapa Library Quantification kit. Paired-end 2 x 150 bp sequencing of the libraries was performed on an Illumina HiSeq 2500. To increase sequence diversity, roughly 24-32% phiX was spiked into each library pool. Processing in the source paper ran as follows. Quality-filtered reads were processed with the UMI-based MiGEC pipeline, and over 90% of raw TCR sequences were removed by the MiGEC pipeline during error correction. IMGT germline references were used for aligning VDJ genes, and each clonotype was defined as a unique CDR3 amino acid sequence together with its V-J genes. Clonal expansion, Shannon diversity, and CDR3 relatedness (CalcPairwiseDistances, ClusterSamples) were evaluated with VDJtools, and phylogenetic trees were built with CLCbio workbench. Expanded clones were defined as having at least 8 unique UMIs, based on coefficient-of-variation modelling across technical triplicates. TCRdb cleaned the public reads at Q25 with fastp, built clones with MiXCR and kept in-frame beta chains. Records with the same CDR3 protein are collapsed into one entry carrying the most frequent genes and DNA. The V and J calls come from TCRdb's annotation, not from the publication. The sample profile shows some 26,000 distinct CDR3 sequences; approximately 6.6% of them were found once. About 8.1% of the sample belongs to the ten largest clones.

This sequence originates from a woman aged 50 to 60 in good health. Material: PBMCs. The chain uses TRBV11-1 and TRBJ2-6, and 7 junctional nucleotides match TRBD1. The CDR3 in this case is CASSLTSGTDFSGANVLTF. At the DNA level, the sequence is TGTGCCAGCAGCTTAACCTCTGGGACAGATTTCTCTGGGGCCAACGTCCTGACTTTC. The full variable domain, with segments outside the CDR3 supplied by the reference TRBV11-1 and TRBJ2-6 proteins, appears as EAEVAQSPRYKITEKSQAVAFWCDPISGHATLYWYRQILGQGPELLVQFQDESVVDDSQLPKDRFSAERLKGVDSTLKIQPAELGDSAMYLCASSLTSGTDFSGANVLTFGAGSRLTVL.